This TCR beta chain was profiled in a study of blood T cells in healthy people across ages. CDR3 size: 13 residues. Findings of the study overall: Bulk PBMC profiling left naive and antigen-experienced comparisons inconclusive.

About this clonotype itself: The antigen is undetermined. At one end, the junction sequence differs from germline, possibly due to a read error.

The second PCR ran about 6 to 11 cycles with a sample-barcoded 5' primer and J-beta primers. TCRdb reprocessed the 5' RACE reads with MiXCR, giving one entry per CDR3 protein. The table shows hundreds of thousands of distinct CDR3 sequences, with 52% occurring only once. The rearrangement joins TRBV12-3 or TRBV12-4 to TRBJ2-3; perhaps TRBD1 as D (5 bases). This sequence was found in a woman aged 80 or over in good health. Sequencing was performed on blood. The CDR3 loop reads CASSTRVTDTQYF. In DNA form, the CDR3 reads TGTGCCAGCAGTACCAGGGTAACAGATACTCAGTATTTT.